The TCR beta chain under discussion was sequenced for a study of shared clonotypes between healthy human individuals. The wider study: Donors were a couple of women and a few men aged 18 to 49. Study observations and caveats: Measured sharing among donors was expected to vary with sequencing depth.

Some clones are missing from TCRdb's copy, which holds only in-frame ones; the method was immunoSEQ multiplex PCR. The data contain a few million clones, approximately 92% of them singletons. To note about this clone: The target antigen is unknown.

The receptor comes from a man between 18 and 29 years old in good health. Material for sequencing was naive CD4+ T cells sorted from blood. Stated subset: CD45RA+ positively selected.

CDR3 nucleotides: TGTGCCAGCAGTTTACTCAGGGGGCAGTACGAGCAGTACTTC. Translation: CASSLLRGQYEQYF. The chain recombines TRBV27 with TRBJ2-7, with 8 bases lining up with TRBD1. The CDR3 length is 14 residues. Germline assignment: CDR1 MNHEY and CDR2 SMNVEV (reference sequence). V lost 2 bases and J lost 4; bases outside the gene matches: 4.